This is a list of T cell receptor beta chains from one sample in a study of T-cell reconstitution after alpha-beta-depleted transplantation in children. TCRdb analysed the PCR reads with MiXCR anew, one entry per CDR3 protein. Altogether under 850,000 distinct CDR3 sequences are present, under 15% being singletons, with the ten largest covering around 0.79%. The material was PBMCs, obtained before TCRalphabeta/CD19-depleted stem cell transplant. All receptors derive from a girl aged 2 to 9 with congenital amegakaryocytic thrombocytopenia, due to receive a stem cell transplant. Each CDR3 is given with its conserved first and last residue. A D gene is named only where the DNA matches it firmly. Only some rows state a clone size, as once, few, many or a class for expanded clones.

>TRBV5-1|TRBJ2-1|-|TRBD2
CASSSAGGLAGGPGDNEQFF
TGCGCCAGCAGCTCGGCAGGGGGTCTAGCGGGAGGGCCAGGCGACAATGAGCAGTTCTTC
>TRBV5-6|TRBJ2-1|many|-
CASSSEPEGPYNEQFF
TGTGCCAGCAGCTCCGAACCGGAGGGTCCCTACAATGAGCAGTTCTTC
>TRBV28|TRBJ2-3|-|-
CASSFSWGQYF
TGTGCCAGCAGTTTTTCGTGGGGCCAGTATTTT
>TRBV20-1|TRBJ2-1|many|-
CSAVRNEQFF
TGCAGTGCCGTGCGGAATGAGCAGTTCTTC
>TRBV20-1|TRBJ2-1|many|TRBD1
CSASWTGMWSYNEQFF
TGCAGTGCTAGTTGGACAGGGATGTGGTCCTACAATGAGCAGTTCTTC
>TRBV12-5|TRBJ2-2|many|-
CASGLVSKAPNTGELFF
TGTGCTAGTGGTTTGGTATCTAAGGCCCCGAACACCGGGGAGCTGTTTTTT
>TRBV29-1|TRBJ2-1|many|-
CSVPATYNYNEQFF
TGCAGCGTCCCCGCTACCTACAACTACAATGAGCAGTTCTTC
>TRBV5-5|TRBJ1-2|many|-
CATRPGTDLYYGYTF
TGTGCCACTAGACCCGGGACGGACTTATACTATGGCTACACCTTC
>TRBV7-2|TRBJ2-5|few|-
CASSQPRGETQYF
TGTGCCAGCAGCCAACCTCGGGGGGAGACCCAGTACTTC
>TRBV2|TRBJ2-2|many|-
CASSGWTEPNTGELFF
TGTGCCAGCAGTGGTTGGACAGAACCGAACACCGGGGAGCTGTTTTTT
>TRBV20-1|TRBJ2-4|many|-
CSASLGHGAKNIQYF
TGCAGTGCTAGTCTGGGGCACGGAGCCAAAAACATTCAGTACTTC
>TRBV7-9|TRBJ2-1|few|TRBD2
CASSDDQGLAFNEQFF
TGTGCCAGCAGCGACGATCAGGGACTAGCTTTCAATGAGCAGTTCTTC
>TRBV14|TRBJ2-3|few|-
CASSQVTGGDTQYF
TGTGCCAGCAGCCAAGTGACCGGGGGAGATACGCAGTATTTT
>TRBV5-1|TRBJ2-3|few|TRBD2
CASSLVTSEFTDTQYF
TGCGCCAGCAGCTTGGTTACTAGCGAGTTCACAGATACGCAGTATTTT
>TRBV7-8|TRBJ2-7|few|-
CASSLTDQPLEQYF
TGTGCCAGCAGCCTGACAGACCAACCTCTCGAGCAGTACTTC
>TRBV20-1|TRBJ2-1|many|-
CSARAGTSNNEQFF
TGCAGTGCTAGAGCGGGAACCTCTAACAATGAGCAGTTCTTC
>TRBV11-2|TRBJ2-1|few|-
CASIPRAPRANEQFF
TGTGCCAGCATCCCCAGGGCGCCCAGGGCCAATGAGCAGTTCTTC
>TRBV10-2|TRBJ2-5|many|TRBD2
CASSPLGGVQETQYF
TGCGCCAGCAGTCCTCTCGGGGGGGTCCAAGAGACCCAGTACTTC
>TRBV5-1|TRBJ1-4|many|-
CASSLRGGEKLFF
TGCGCCAGCAGCTTGCGAGGGGGTGAAAAACTGTTTTTT
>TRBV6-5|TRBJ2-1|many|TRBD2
CASSFGTSGSGEQFF
TGTGCCAGCAGTTTCGGGACTAGCGGGAGCGGTGAGCAGTTCTTC
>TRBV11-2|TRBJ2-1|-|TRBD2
CASSLVGAGLGLYNEQFF
TGTGCCAGCAGCTTGGTTGGGGCTGGACTAGGACTTTACAATGAGCAGTTCTTC
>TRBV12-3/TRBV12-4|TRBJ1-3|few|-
CASIWGISPGNTIYF
TGTGCCAGCATTTGGGGGATCTCTCCTGGAAACACCATATATTTT
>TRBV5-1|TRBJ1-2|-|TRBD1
CASRHGDRVYGYTF
TGCGCCAGCCGACATGGGGACAGGGTCTATGGCTACACCTTC
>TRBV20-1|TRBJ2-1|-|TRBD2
CSAQRLALDEQFF
TGCAGTGCTCAGCGACTAGCTCTCGATGAGCAGTTCTTC
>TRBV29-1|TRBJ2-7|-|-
CSVLSGGEQYF
TGCAGCGTTCTTAGTGGTGGCGAGCAGTACTTC
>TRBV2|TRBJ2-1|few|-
CATVGLLGSYNEQFF
TGTGCCACCGTTGGCTTGTTGGGTTCATACAATGAGCAGTTCTTC
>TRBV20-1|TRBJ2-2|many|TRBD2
CSARVGLAGDRLFF
TGCAGTGCTAGAGTGGGACTAGCGGGAGATCGGCTGTTTTTT
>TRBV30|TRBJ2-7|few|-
CASQKMEGYEQYF
TGTGCCTCCCAGAAAATGGAGGGTTACGAGCAGTACTTC
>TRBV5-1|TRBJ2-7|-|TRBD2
CASSWGGNRQLYEQYF
TGCGCCAGCAGCTGGGGGGGGAATCGACAGCTCTACGAGCAGTACTTC
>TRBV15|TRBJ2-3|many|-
CATSSYKPDTQYF
TGTGCCACCAGCAGTTACAAGCCAGATACGCAGTATTTT
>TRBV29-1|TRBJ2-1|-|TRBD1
CSVTGGPLYNEQFF
TGCAGCGTTACAGGGGGCCCTCTCTACAATGAGCAGTTCTTC
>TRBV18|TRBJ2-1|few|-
CASSRNQGSNEQFF
TGTGCCAGCTCACGAAATCAGGGGAGCAATGAGCAGTTCTTC
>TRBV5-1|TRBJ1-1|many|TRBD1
CASSWNPTGGTEAFF
TGCGCCAGCAGCTGGAACCCGACAGGGGGTACTGAAGCTTTCTTT